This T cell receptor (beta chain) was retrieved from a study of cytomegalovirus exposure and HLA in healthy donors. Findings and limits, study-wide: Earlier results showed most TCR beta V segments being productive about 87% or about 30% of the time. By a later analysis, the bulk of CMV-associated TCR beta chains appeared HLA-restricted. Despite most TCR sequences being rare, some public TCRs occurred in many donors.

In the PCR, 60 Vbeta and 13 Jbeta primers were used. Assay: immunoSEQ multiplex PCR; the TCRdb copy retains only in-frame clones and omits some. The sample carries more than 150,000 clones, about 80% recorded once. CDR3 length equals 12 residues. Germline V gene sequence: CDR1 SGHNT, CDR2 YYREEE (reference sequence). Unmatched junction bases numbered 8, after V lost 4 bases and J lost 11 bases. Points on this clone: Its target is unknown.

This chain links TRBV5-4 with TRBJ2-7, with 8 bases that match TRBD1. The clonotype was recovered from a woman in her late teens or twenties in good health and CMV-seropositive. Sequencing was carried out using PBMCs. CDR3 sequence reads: CASSRTGKEEYF. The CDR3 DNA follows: TGTGCCAGCAGCCGGACAGGGAAAGAGGAGTACTTC.